The 10 T cell receptor beta chains reported below all come from one sample, sequenced in a study of blood T cells in healthy people across ages. Primed by a sample-barcoded 5' primer and a J-beta primer mix, a second PCR proceeded for about 6 to 12 cycles. TCRdb reprocessed the 5' RACE reads with MiXCR, giving one entry per CDR3 protein. The repertoire has 780,000 or so distinct CDR3 sequences, approximately 60% of them found once; the top ten carry around 25%. Sequences were obtained from blood. The receptors here all came from a man aged 40-55 years in good health.

This clonotype appeared once. The V and J genes are TRBV7-2 and TRBJ2-3; maybe TRBD2 (6 bases). CDR1 and CDR2 from the germline V gene are SGHTA and FQGNSA. Trimming took 1 base from V and 6 from J, leaving 14 bases between them. This CDR3 has 15 residues. The CDR3 region has the DNA TGTGCCAGCAGCTTAGAAGCGTGGAGGGGCGATACGCAGTATTTT. It is translated as CASSLEAWRGDTQYF.

This clonotype has a handful of counts. This chain links TRBV15 with TRBJ1-5; D gene ambiguous. Germline V gene lookup returns CDR1 LNHNV and CDR2 YYDKDF (reference sequence). V dropped 1 base and J dropped 0 bases, with 4 bases sitting between them. CDR3 length: 14 residues. CDR3: CATSRAGSNQPQHF. The CDR3 nucleotides read TGTGCCACCAGCAGAGCCGGTAGCAATCAGCCCCAGCATTTT.

This chain links TRBV5-5 with TRBJ2-1; 7 bases are shared with TRBD2. CDR1 and CDR2 (germline): SGHKS, YYEKEE (reference sequence). The CDR3 runs 15 residues. With V trimmed by 5 bases and J by 0 bases, 5 bases remained unmatched. The CDR3 DNA is TGTGCCAGCAGTCCCCGGGACTACTCCTACAATGAGCAGTTCTTC. The encoded protein is CASSPRDYSYNEQFF. Variable domain in full (rest from reference TRBV5-5 and TRBJ2-1): DAGVTQSPTHLIKTRGQQVTLRCSPISGHKSVSWYQQVLGQGPQFIFQYYEKEERGRGNFPDRFSARQFPNYSSELNVNALLLGDSALYLCASSPRDYSYNEQFFGPGTRLTVL.

The V call is TRBV6-5, the J call TRBJ2-5, with 7 bases identical to TRBD1. Losses at the gene ends were 6 bases for V and 13 bases for J; bases not matched to a gene: 23. Germline CDR1 and CDR2: MNHEY and SVGAGI. CDR3 length: 16 amino acids. The CDR3 reads CASSPSTTGQRIRRYF. Here the CDR3 DNA reads TGTGCCAGCAGCCCGAGTACCACGGGACAGCGTATACGACGGTACTTC.

This clonotype occurred a few times. The chain carries TRBV20-1 and TRBJ1-5; tentatively, D is TRBD1 (5 bases). The V gene lost 6 bases and the J gene lost 2 bases, with 14 bases spanning the gap. From germline, CDR1 is DFQATT and CDR2 SNEGSKA (reference sequence). The length of the CDR3 is 14 residues. The CDR3, as DNA: TGCAGTGCCCTTTCAGGGTGGGGCAATCAGCCCCAGCATTTT. As protein: CSALSGWGNQPQHF.

The chain has TRBV20-1 and TRBJ1-1; tentative D call: TRBD1 (5 bases). V lost 6 bases and J lost 11, with 16 bases in between. Germline V gene sequence: CDR1 DFQATT, CDR2 SNEGSKA (reference sequence). The CDR3 spans 11 residues. CDR3 coding DNA: TGCAGTGCCAGTAACACAGGAAAGGCTTTCTTT. Translating gives CSASNTGKAFF.

The chain has TRBV7-6 and TRBJ2-1; D possibly matches TRBD1 or TRBD2 (6 bases each). The V and J ends lost 5 bases and 0 bases respectively, with 17 bases between them. Germline CDR1 reads SGHVS; CDR2 reads FNYEAQ. There are 17 residues in the CDR3. The CDR3 here is CASSEWGRGASYNEQFF. The DNA of the CDR3 is TGTGCCAGCAGCGAATGGGGGCGCGGGGCCTCCTACAATGAGCAGTTCTTC.

Note on this clonotype: This sequence may be a read error, since a much larger clone differs from it by one base. The chain employs TRBV7-9 and TRBJ1-1; D not resolved. The CDR3 spans 12 residues. Germline-derived CDR1 and CDR2 are SEHNR and FQNEAQ (reference sequence). V lost 1 base and J 4 bases, leaving 4 bases between the germline ends. This CDR3 is CASSLVSTEAFF. DNA for the CDR3: TGTGCCAGCAGCTTAGTTAGCACTGAAGCTTTCTTT. Combining the CDR3 with reference TRBV7-9 and TRBJ1-1 gives the whole variable domain DTGVSQNPRHKITKRGQNVTFRCDPISEHNRLYWYRQTLGQGPEFLTYFQNEAQLEKSRLLSDRFSAERPKGSFSTLEIQRTEQGDSAMYLCASSLVSTEAFFGQGTRLTVV.

The chain recombines TRBV10-3 with TRBJ2-1, with a possible D match to TRBD2 (6 bases). The CDR3 covers 14 residues. Per the germline V gene, CDR1 is ENHRY and CDR2 is SYGVKD. Deletions cut 8 bases from V and 9 bases from J, with 20 bases between. CDR3 residues: CAISGLTIGSEQFF. In DNA form, the CDR3 reads TGTGCCATCTCGGGACTTACTATTGGTTCTGAGCAGTTCTTC.

V is TRBV28 and J is TRBJ1-2; 7 bases are a match to TRBD1. Trimming cost V 11 bases and J 6 bases; bases outside gene matches: 9. CDR3 length equals 12 residues. CDR1 is MDHEN, CDR2 SYDVKM, per germline. The CDR3 protein is CACGQGGDGYTF. The CDR3 bases are TGTGCCTGCGGCCAGGGGGGGGATGGCTACACCTTC.